Given below is one T cell receptor beta chain in context. Its antigen is unidentified. Method: immunoSEQ multiplex PCR; TCRdb's copy keeps in-frame clones and lacks some. The table records 150,000 or so clones, 91% of them present only once. This record belongs to a study of T cell responses to AZD1222 COVID-19 vaccine. Findings and caveats of the study: Without day 14 samples, only post-peak T cell repertoires were studied. Unmutated variant regions are reportedly the target of nearly half of TCRs that are spike-specific. At study baseline, merely six AZD1222 recipients were seropositive. Clonal diversity was possibly underestimated, and white British individuals and females predominated among donors.

There are 14 residues in the CDR3. Germline lookup yields CDR1 SEHNR and CDR2 FQNEAQ (reference sequence). Trimming pared 1 base from V and 6 bases from J, leaving 12 bases between. The chain recombines TRBV7-9 with TRBJ1-2; D may be TRBD1 (6 bases). The origin of this receptor is an adult who received the AZD1222 COVID-19 vaccine. The sample was peripheral blood, taken 28 days after the second AZD1222 dose. In DNA form, the CDR3 reads TGTGCCAGCAGCTTAGTTACGGGGGCAAATGGCTACACCTTC. It codes for CASSLVTGANGYTF.